The 21 T cell receptor beta chains below come from one sample, sequenced in a study of OX40 agonist ivuxolimab in advanced cancers. Assay used: immunoSEQ multiplex PCR; TCRdb lists only in-frame clones, some missing. The top ten clones hold 9.1% of a sample with 35,000 or so clones, over 85% of them seen once. The sequences come from CD4+ or CD8+ T cells sorted from blood, collected in a trial of the OX40 agonist ivuxolimab. The receptors here all came from an adult with an advanced solid tumor such as melanoma, head and neck, liver or kidney cancer.

The chain recombines TRBV7-8 with TRBJ1-1, with D hard to call. The V end was cut by 0 bases, the J end by 4 bases, with 6 bases between. The germline CDR1 and CDR2 sequences are SGHVS and FQNEAQ. The CDR3 runs to 13 residues. CDR3 amino acids: CASSLARGTEAFF. The CDR3 DNA reads as TGTGCCAGCAGCTTAGCCCGGGGCACTGAAGCTTTCTTT.

The rearrangement joins TRBV10-3 to TRBJ2-5; no clear D. CDR1 ENHRY and CDR2 SYGVKD come from the germline V gene. V dropped 5 bases and J dropped 1 base, with 17 bases sitting between them. The CDR3 extends over 16 amino acids. The CDR3 protein is CAISKPPGGTQETQYF. CDR3 nucleotides: TGTGCCATCAGTAAGCCGCCGGGCGGAACCCAAGAGACCCAGTACTTC.

V gene TRBV18 combines with J gene TRBJ1-5; D remains unclear. The CDR3 is 13 residues long. Germline V CDR1 and CDR2: KGHSH, LQKENI. Between the trimmed V and J ends, which lost 0 bases and 6 bases, there was a span of 6 bases. CDR3 nucleotide sequence: TGTGCCAGCTCACCACCTGAGGGTCAGCCCCAGCATTTT. Its protein product is CASSPPEGQPQHF.

V is TRBV27 and J is TRBJ2-3; no clear D gene. V was shortened by 2 bases and J by 4 bases, with 16 bases between the two germline ends. This CDR3 has 16 residues. Germline V gene data show CDR1 as MNHEY and CDR2 as SMNVEV (reference sequence). DNA for the CDR3: TGTGCCAGCAGTTTAAACCCAGCGATTGGGGCAGATACGCAGTATTTT. Protein product: CASSLNPAIGADTQYF.

This clone was counted a single time. CDR3 loop: CASSQGDETQYF. CDR3 bases: TGTGCCAGCAGCCAAGGGGACGAGACCCAGTACTTC. The chain couples TRBV4-2 to TRBJ2-5; TRBD1 or TRBD2 may be the D gene (5 bases each). V gave up 1 base and J gave up 5 bases, with 5 bases separating them. Germline V lookup: CDR1 LGHNA, CDR2 YNFKEQ. The CDR3 sequence is 12 residues long.

This chain uses TRBV6-6 with TRBJ2-7; 9 bases are a match to TRBD1. J gave up 4 bases and V 9 bases, and 4 bases lay outside the gene matches. In germline, CDR1 is MNHNY, CDR2 SVGAGI (reference sequence). CDR3 length: 12 residues. DNA for the CDR3: TGTGCCAGTAAGGACAGGGGATACGAGCAGTACTTC. Encoded protein: CASKDRGYEQYF.

This clone was detected a few times. The genes are TRBV2 and TRBJ2-7, with 7 bases identical to TRBD1. The CDR3 contains 13 residues. From germline, CDR1 is SNHLY and CDR2 FYNNEI. Trimming at V came to 10 bases and at J to 0 bases, leaving 6 bases not matched to a gene. The CDR3 reads CATGTVFSYEQYF. The CDR3 DNA reads TGTGCCACGGGGACAGTTTTCTCCTACGAGCAGTACTTC.

The V call is TRBV15, the J call TRBJ2-1; 12 bases match TRBD1. Germline V gene lookup returns CDR1 LNHNV and CDR2 YYDKDF (reference sequence). With V trimmed by 0 bases and J by 0 bases, 3 bases remained unmatched. This CDR3 spans 18 amino acids. CDR3 coding DNA: TGTGCCACCAGCAGAGATAAGGGACAGGGGGCCTCCTACAATGAGCAGTTCTTC. This gives the protein CATSRDKGQGASYNEQFF.

This clone was seen a handful of times. The DNA for the CDR3 is TGCGCCAGCAGTGAAAATCGGAATGAAGCTTTCTTT. This codes for CASSENRNEAFF. This chain links TRBV10-1 with TRBJ1-1; the D is unclear. The CDR3 is 12 amino acids. CDR1 is WNHNN and CDR2 is SYGVQD in the germline V gene (reference sequence). The V end lost 3 bases, the J end lost 7 bases, and 9 bases lay between the germline ends.

V is TRBV5-1 and J is TRBJ2-1; 7 bases are a match to TRBD2. The junction had 6 bases not matched to a gene; V was cut back by 0 bases and J by 3 bases. The length of the CDR3 is 16 residues. The germline CDR1 and CDR2 sequences are SGHRS and YFSETQ. Here the CDR3 DNA reads TGCGCCAGCAGCTTGGAGGCGGGAGTAGGCTACAATGAGCAGTTCTTC. Protein sequence: CASSLEAGVGYNEQFF.

This clone appeared a single time. The chain employs TRBV7-6 and TRBJ2-3, with D tentatively TRBD2 (6 bases). The CDR3 runs 14 residues. The V and J ends lost 8 bases and 4 bases respectively, with 16 bases between them. Germline assignment: CDR1 SGHVS and CDR2 FNYEAQ. The CDR3 loop reads CASSIGGAADTQYF. In DNA form, the CDR3 reads TGTGCCAGCTCCATAGGCGGGGCGGCAGATACGCAGTATTTT.

V and J are TRBV9 and TRBJ1-3; D uncertain. The germline V gene encodes CDR1 SGDLS and CDR2 YYNGEE. CDR3 length equals 17 residues. The V and J ends lost 3 bases and 0 bases respectively, with 16 bases between them. The CDR3 nucleotides are TGTGCCAGCAGCGCAGCACACGGACGGCTCTCTGGAAACACCATATATTTT. Amino acids: CASSAAHGRLSGNTIYF.

J is TRBJ2-5 and V is TRBV5-1; a possible D gene is TRBD2 (6 bases). Germline lookup yields CDR1 SGHRS and CDR2 YFSETQ. The CDR3 sequence is 16 residues long. With 3 bases removed from V and 5 bases from J, the gap between germline ends came to 20 bases. In DNA, the CDR3 is TGCGCCAGCAGCTCCAAGCCCCCGGGACTGGGGGAGACCCAGTACTTC. Translated, it gives CASSSKPPGLGETQYF. The full variable domain, its missing parts supplied by reference TRBV5-1 and TRBJ2-5, is KAGVTQTPRYLIKTRGQQVTLSCSPISGHRSVSWYQQTPGQGLQFLFEYFSETQRNKGNFPGRFSGRQFSNSRSEMNVSTLELGDSALYLCASSSKPPGLGETQYFGPGTRLLVL.

This chain connects TRBV18 to TRBJ2-3; D remains unclear. The V end lost 2 bases, the J end lost 3 bases, and 9 bases lay between the germline ends. Germline CDR1 and CDR2: KGHSH and LQKENI. The length of the CDR3 is 14 residues. In nucleotides, the CDR3 is TGTGCCAGCTCACCAGTGACTGCGACAGATACGCAGTATTTT. Encoded protein: CASSPVTATDTQYF. Full variable domain (rest looked up from reference TRBV18 and TRBJ2-3): NAGVMQNPRHLVRRRGQEARLRCSPMKGHSHVYWYRQLPEEGLKFMVYLQKENIIDESGMPKERFSAEFPKEGPSILRIQQVVRGDSAAYFCASSPVTATDTQYFGPGTRLTVL.

V is TRBV11-3 and J is TRBJ2-7, with D possibly matching TRBD2 (6 bases). In germline, CDR1 is SGHNT, CDR2 YENEEA. The V end was cut by 2 bases, the J end by 2 bases, with 13 bases between. The CDR3 contains 15 residues. This chain's CDR3 is CASSLSGGKPYEQYF. CDR3 in DNA: TGTGCCAGCAGCTTATCCGGGGGAAAACCCTACGAGCAGTACTTC.

The chain has TRBV18 and TRBJ1-2; D gene unclear. V lost 4 bases to trimming and J lost 6 bases, with 12 bases between them. CDR1 and CDR2 (germline): KGHSH, LQKENI. CDR3 length equals 13 residues. CDR3 coding DNA: TGTGCCAGCTCACGCGAAGGAAACGATGGCTACACCTTC. Amino acids: CASSREGNDGYTF.

The CDR3 DNA is TGTGCCAGCTCTCTGATAACCCCCCGGGACAGCGAGATGTTTCCCCTCCACTTT. Translation: CASSLITPRDSEMFPLHF. This chain connects TRBV27 to TRBJ1-6; 7 nucleotides match TRBD1. Germline CDR1 is MNHEY and CDR2 is SMNVEV (reference sequence). The CDR3 sequence is 18 residues long. The ends lost 8 bases at V and 13 bases at J; junction bases unmatched: 26.

The chain joins TRBV6-1 to TRBJ2-3, with D unclear. The CDR3 totals 15 residues. Germline lookup yields CDR1 MNHNS and CDR2 SASEGT. V lost 4 bases and J 6 bases, leaving 17 bases between the germline ends. CDR3: CASSVQTASWDTQYF. As DNA, the CDR3 is TGTGCCAGCAGTGTCCAAACAGCCTCTTGGGATACGCAGTATTTT.

The CDR3 spells CASSLGWATNEKLFF. DNA of the CDR3: TGTGCCAGCAGTTTAGGATGGGCCACTAATGAAAAACTGTTTTTT. V usage is TRBV27 and J usage is TRBJ1-4, with D uncertain. V gave up 2 bases and J gave up 2 bases, with 9 bases separating them. The V gene's germline CDR1 is MNHEY and CDR2 SMNVEV (reference sequence). The CDR3 contains 15 residues.

The chain links TRBV7-9 to TRBJ2-1; possibly TRBD2 for D (5 bases). CDR1 and CDR2 (germline): SEHNR, FQNEAQ (reference sequence). This CDR3 has 15 amino acids. V shed 5 bases and J shed 2 bases, with 13 bases lying between them. This CDR3 reads CASSPLIGTYNEQFF. DNA for the CDR3: TGTGCCAGCAGCCCCCTTATCGGGACCTACAATGAGCAGTTCTTC.

The chain uses TRBV28 and TRBJ2-3; D is possibly TRBD1 or TRBD2 (5 bases each). V lost 4 bases, J lost 3 bases, and 14 bases lay in between. The germline V gene has CDR1 MDHEN and CDR2 SYDVKM. The CDR3 sequence is 15 residues long. DNA of the CDR3: TGTGCCAGCAGTTCGTCGGGGCTCGCGACAGATACGCAGTATTTT. Translating gives CASSSSGLATDTQYF.